This TCR beta chain was sequenced during a study of cytomegalovirus exposure and HLA in healthy donors. Trimming stripped 2 bases from V and 7 bases from J, with 27 bases between. CDR3 length: 18 amino acids. Germline V gives CDR1 SGDLS, CDR2 YYNGEE. Vbeta (60) and Jbeta (13) primers were used in the PCR. Sequenced by immunoSEQ multiplex PCR; TCRdb stores in-frame clones only, minus some. Across about 32,000 clones, the top ten clones capture about 5% of the sample. This chain links TRBV9 with TRBJ1-2; tentatively, D is TRBD1 (5 bases). This sequence was found in a female donor in good health and CMV-seronegative. The sequenced sample consisted of PBMCs. CDR3 sequence reads: CASSVFPSGQATVLGYTF. The DNA of the CDR3 is TGTGCCAGCAGCGTTTTCCCCTCCGGACAAGCGACGGTTCTTGGCTACACCTTC.